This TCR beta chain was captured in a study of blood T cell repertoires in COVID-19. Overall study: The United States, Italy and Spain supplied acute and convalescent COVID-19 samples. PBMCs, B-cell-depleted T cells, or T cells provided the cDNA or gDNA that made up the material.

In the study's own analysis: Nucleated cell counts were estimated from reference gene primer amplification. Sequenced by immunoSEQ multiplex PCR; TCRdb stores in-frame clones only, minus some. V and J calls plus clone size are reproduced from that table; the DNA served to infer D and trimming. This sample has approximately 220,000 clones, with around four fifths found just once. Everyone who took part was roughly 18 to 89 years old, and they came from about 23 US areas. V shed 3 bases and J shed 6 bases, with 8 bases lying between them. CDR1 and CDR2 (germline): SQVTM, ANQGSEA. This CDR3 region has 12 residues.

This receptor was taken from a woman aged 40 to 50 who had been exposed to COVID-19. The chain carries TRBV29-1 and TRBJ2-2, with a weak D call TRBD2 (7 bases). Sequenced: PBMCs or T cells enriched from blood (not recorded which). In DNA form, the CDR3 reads TGCAGCGTTGAGGGGGGGCCCGGGGAGCTGTTTTTT. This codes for CSVEGGPGELFF.